What follows are 2 T cell receptor beta chains derived from one specimen sequenced in a study of blood T cell repertoires in COVID-19. Using immunoSEQ multiplex PCR, the repertoire was profiled, and TCRdb retains in-frame clones only, with some absent. Counted here are more than 150,000 clones, over 80% occurring once; the ten biggest clones make up roughly 2.9%. Material: peripheral blood. These receptors were taken from a woman aged 55-69 years with acute or convalescent COVID-19.

The chain joins TRBV30 to TRBJ1-6; D gene uncertain. Germline CDR1 GTSNPN, CDR2 SVGIG (reference sequence). Trimming shortened V by 2 bases and J by 14 bases, and 10 bases separated the two germline ends. The CDR3 has 11 amino acids. The CDR3 nucleotides read TGTGCCTGGAGTCCCGAGAGGGCCCTCCACTTT. Its translation is CAWSPERALHF.

This rearrangement joins TRBV4-1 to TRBJ1-2; weak D call: TRBD1 (5 bases). V lost 0 bases and J lost 2, with 7 bases in between. Per the germline V gene, CDR1 is MGHRA and CDR2 is YSYEKL. CDR3 length: 14 residues. Here the CDR3 DNA reads TGCGCCAGCAGCCAAGAGGGGCGGAACTATGGCTACACCTTC. Amino acid sequence: CASSQEGRNYGYTF.